Below are 23 T cell receptor beta chains sequenced from a single sample in a study of blood T cells in healthy people across ages. Next came a second PCR, run for roughly 6 to 11 cycles, which used a sample-barcoded 5' primer along with a J-beta primer mix. Each CDR3 protein is one row after TCRdb ran MiXCR on the 5' RACE reads. The sample holds 550,000 to 600,000 distinct CDR3 sequences, 27% seen once. The source material was blood. The origin of the receptors is a woman in her 70s in good health.

This chain joins TRBV5-1 and TRBJ1-2, with D possibly matching TRBD1 (6 bases). The ends were cut back, 2 bases at V and 7 bases at J, with 12 bases in the middle. The CDR3 is 13 residues long. Germline V CDR1 and CDR2: SGHRS, YFSETQ. The CDR3 bases are TGCGCCAGCAGCTTAGCAGGGGATTTTGGCTACACCTTC. Translation gives CASSLAGDFGYTF.

This clonotype was seen repeatedly, ten times or more. The genes are TRBV10-3 and TRBJ2-4; TRBD2 is a possible D gene (6 bases). V shed 5 bases and J shed 8 bases, with 10 bases lying between them. The CDR3 has 12 residues. Germline lookup yields CDR1 ENHRY and CDR2 SYGVKD. The CDR3 sequence is CAISYTGDIQYF. In nucleotides, the CDR3 is TGTGCCATCAGTTATACGGGGGACATTCAGTACTTC.

V usage is TRBV30 and J usage is TRBJ1-1; the match to TRBD1 covers 7 bases. Germline loops: CDR1 GTSNPN, CDR2 SVGIG (reference sequence). The junction had 10 bases not matched to a gene; V was cut back by 4 bases and J by 8 bases. The CDR3 runs to 13 residues. The chain's CDR3 is CAWNPRAGGEAFF. The CDR3 DNA follows: TGTGCCTGGAACCCTCGGGCAGGGGGGGAAGCTTTCTTT.

This clonotype occurred a few times. The rearrangement uses TRBV29-1 and TRBJ1-2; 7 positions match TRBD1. Germline V gene data show CDR1 as SQVTM and CDR2 as ANQGSEA. This CDR3 has 13 amino acids. V lost 3 bases to trimming and J lost 8 bases; unmatched junction nucleotides: 9. The CDR3 region is CSVDGHRGGGYTF. The CDR3, as DNA: TGCAGCGTTGATGGACACAGGGGAGGGGGCTACACCTTC.

The rearrangement uses TRBV6-1 and TRBJ2-5; D gene uncertain. The germline V gene encodes CDR1 MNHNS and CDR2 SASEGT. This CDR3 has 14 residues. V shed 5 bases and J shed 5 bases, with 15 bases lying between them. This chain's CDR3 is CASSQPTMEETQYF. The CDR3 coding sequence is TGTGCCAGCAGTCAACCAACCATGGAGGAGACCCAGTACTTC.

Only a few counts were recorded for this clonotype. The chain employs TRBV7-8 and TRBJ2-5; TRBD2 matches 11 bases. The CDR3 totals 14 residues. CDR1 SGHVS and CDR2 FQNEAQ come from the germline V gene. Trimming took 4 bases from V and 5 from J; bases not matched to a gene: 3. The CDR3 region has the DNA TGTGCCAGCAGCTCGACTAGCGGGGCTGAGACCCAGTACTTC. It specifies CASSSTSGAETQYF.

The V call is TRBV7-2, the J call TRBJ2-3, with 10 bases aligning to TRBD2. The CDR3 has 15 amino acids. Germline V gene lookup returns CDR1 SGHTA and CDR2 FQGNSA. Trimming removed 6 bases from V and 3 bases from J; junction bases left unmatched: 6. The CDR3 DNA reads as TGTGCCAGCAGAGGGGTAGCGGGGGGTACAGATACGCAGTATTTT. This encodes CASRGVAGGTDTQYF.

This clonotype was seen a handful of times. The chain employs TRBV20-1 and TRBJ1-4; 7 nucleotides line up with TRBD1. After removal of 1 base from V and 7 bases from J, the junction contained 9 bases not matched to a gene. The germline V gene encodes CDR1 DFQATT and CDR2 SNEGSKA (reference sequence). The CDR3 contains 15 residues. The CDR3 DNA reads TGCAGTGCTAGAGCCCCCAGGGCAGGGGGTGAAAAACTGTTTTTT. Encoded protein: CSARAPRAGGEKLFF.

This clonotype was found a few times. J is TRBJ2-7 and V is TRBV20-1; 8 positions match TRBD1. V shed 6 bases and J 0 bases; nucleotides not matched to a gene: 10. This CDR3 spans 15 amino acids. The germline V gene has CDR1 DFQATT and CDR2 SNEGSKA (reference sequence). CDR3 region: CSATGGTPSSYEQYF. The CDR3, as DNA: TGCAGTGCCACAGGGGGGACCCCCAGCTCCTACGAGCAGTACTTC.

This clonotype occurred a few times. CDR3 sequence reads: CSATGDAGYEQYF. In DNA, the CDR3 is TGCAGTGCTACGGGAGACGCTGGATACGAGCAGTACTTC. The V call is TRBV20-1, the J call TRBJ2-7, with D possibly TRBD2 on 6 matching bases. Germline CDR1 DFQATT, CDR2 SNEGSKA (reference sequence). The CDR3 length is 13 residues. Trimming took off 4 bases at V and 4 bases at J, with 14 bases between the two ends.

The chain links TRBV14 to TRBJ1-2, with D maybe TRBD1 (5 bases). With 0 bases removed from V and 2 bases from J, the gap between germline ends came to 7 bases. Germline-derived CDR1 and CDR2 are SGHDN and FVKESK. This CDR3 has 14 amino acids. Here the CDR3 DNA reads TGTGCCAGCAGCCAAGAAAGGGGAAACTATGGCTACACCTTC. This translates into CASSQERGNYGYTF.

This clonotype was recorded many times. The chain is built from TRBV7-2 and TRBJ1-4; the D is unclear. Germline CDR1 SGHTA, CDR2 FQGNSA. The V end lost 2 bases, the J end lost 5 bases, and 9 bases lay between the germline ends. The CDR3 runs 14 residues. The CDR3 coding sequence is TGTGCCAGCAGCTTACGTAGGCGGAATGAAAAACTGTTTTTT. As protein: CASSLRRRNEKLFF.

The rearrangement uses TRBV11-2 and TRBJ2-1, with TRBD2 identical over 7 bases. Germline values: CDR1 SGHAT, CDR2 FQNNGV. J gave up 1 base and V 8 bases, and 11 bases lay outside the gene matches. The CDR3 loop spans 16 amino acids. CDR3 in amino acids: CASRQSGNGSYNEQFF. CDR3 DNA sequence: TGTGCCAGCCGACAGAGCGGGAATGGGTCCTACAATGAGCAGTTCTTC.

This clonotype was seen only a few times. This sequence joins TRBV20-1 and TRBJ2-3, with no clear D. The CDR3 runs 12 residues. Germline V gives CDR1 DFQATT, CDR2 SNEGSKA (reference sequence). V lost 4 bases, J lost 6 bases, and 11 bases lay in between. The CDR3 region is CSATRETDTQYF. For the CDR3, the DNA is TGCAGTGCTACCCGTGAGACGGATACGCAGTATTTT.

This clonotype appeared a few times. The J gene is TRBJ1-4, the V gene TRBV2; no definite D call. The CDR3 sequence is 15 residues long. Germline values: CDR1 SNHLY, CDR2 FYNNEI. V lost 7 bases and J lost 3, with 15 bases in between. CDR3 in amino acids: CASKRSLVANEKLFF. CDR3 sequence (DNA): TGTGCCAGCAAGCGCAGCTTGGTAGCTAATGAAAAACTGTTTTTT.

V and J are TRBV20-1 and TRBJ2-1, with 9 bases fitting TRBD1. V lost 8 bases, J lost 0 bases, and 11 bases stayed unmatched. The CDR3 runs to 16 residues. Germline V gene sequence: CDR1 DFQATT, CDR2 SNEGSKA (reference sequence). This CDR3 is CSPYRTGAVSYNEQFF. The CDR3 bases are TGCAGTCCTTACAGGACAGGGGCGGTCTCCTACAATGAGCAGTTCTTC.

This clonotype was seen ten or more times. The rearrangement joins TRBV4-1 to TRBJ2-2, with TRBD2 as a possible D gene (5 bases). CDR1 and CDR2 (germline): MGHRA, YSYEKL. The CDR3 runs 12 residues. V lost 4 bases and J lost 8, with 8 bases in between. The CDR3 reads CASSRPGGELFF. The CDR3 DNA reads TGCGCCAGCAGCCGTCCGGGAGGGGAGCTGTTTTTT.

This sequence joins TRBV5-1 and TRBJ2-5; 11 bases fit TRBD2. CDR1 is SGHRS, CDR2 YFSETQ, per germline. The CDR3 runs to 15 residues. The V segment lost 4 bases and the J segment 6 bases; nucleotides outside the gene matches: 8. This CDR3 reads CASSISGGARKTQYF. CDR3 bases: TGCGCCAGCAGCATTAGCGGGGGGGCAAGGAAGACCCAGTACTTC.

This chain links TRBV28 with TRBJ1-3; the D is unclear. V lost 6 bases and J 1 base, leaving 7 bases between the germline ends. Germline V gene sequence: CDR1 MDHEN, CDR2 SYDVKM. The CDR3 runs 13 residues. As DNA, the CDR3 is TGTGCCAGCAGGGCCGCGTCTGGAAACACCATATATTTT. It specifies CASRAASGNTIYF.

The chain joins TRBV3-1 to TRBJ2-5, with 8 bases identical to TRBD1. The CDR3 runs 14 residues. V lost 0 bases and J lost 7; bases outside the gene matches: 4. The germline CDR1 and CDR2 sequences are LGHDT and YNNKEL (reference sequence). The CDR3 DNA is TGTGCCAGCAGCCAAGAGTCTGGGACAGGGACCCAGTACTTC. Protein sequence: CASSQESGTGTQYF.

This clonotype was detected only a few times. At one end the junction does not follow the germline gene, possibly because of a read error. V is TRBV10-3 and J is TRBJ2-2; D is tentatively TRBD1 or TRBD2 (5 bases each). Per germline, CDR1 ENHRY and CDR2 SYGVKD. This CDR3 is 15 amino acids long. This chain's CDR3 is CAISESGTSTGELLF. The CDR3, as DNA: TGTGCCATCAGTGAGTCGGGGACGAGCACCGGGGAACTGCTTTTT.

A few counts support this clonotype. The V call is TRBV20-1, the J call TRBJ2-7; D may match TRBD1 or TRBD2 (5 bases each). The germline V and J ends were trimmed by 5 bases and 5 bases, with 22 bases remaining between them. CDR3 length: 15 residues. Germline V lookup: CDR1 DFQATT, CDR2 SNEGSKA (reference sequence). The CDR3 sequence is CSAFRSGVGLNEQYF. The CDR3 coding sequence is TGCAGTGCTTTTCGAAGCGGAGTGGGGCTCAACGAGCAGTACTTC.

This clonotype occurred a few times. J is TRBJ2-7 and V is TRBV6-1; TRBD2 matches at 11 bases. Germline values: CDR1 MNHNS, CDR2 SASEGT. This CDR3 comprises 14 residues. The J segment lost 3 bases and the V segment lost 6 bases, leaving 4 bases of the junction unmatched. The CDR3, as DNA: TGTGCCAGCAGCCGACTAGCGGGGATCTACGAGCAGTACTTC. This codes for CASSRLAGIYEQYF.